The source of this T cell receptor (beta chain) is a study of patients and donors after allogeneic stem cell transplantation. TCRdb redid the calling of the RT-PCR reads with MiXCR, one entry per CDR3 protein. The sample contains roughly 880,000 distinct CDR3 sequences, around 17% of which appear only once. With 0 bases removed from V and 4 bases from J, the gap between germline ends came to 12 bases. CDR1 and CDR2 (germline): DFQATT, SNEGSKA (reference sequence). CDR3 size: 14 residues. This clonotype was detected a few times. The receptor comes from a human donor who was either an allogeneic HSCT recipient or a stem cell or donor lymphocyte infusion donor (not recorded which). It is not recorded whose cells these are; they may come from a transplant donor. Input material: blood, either unsorted or a sorted T cell fraction (not recorded which). The gene calls are TRBV20-1 and TRBJ2-5; D gene ambiguous. CDR3 sequence reads: CSARERTFLETQYF. CDR3 nucleotides: TGCAGTGCTAGAGAGAGGACCTTTTTAGAGACCCAGTACTTC.